Following are 24 T cell receptor beta chains from one sample sequenced in a study of shared clonotypes between healthy human individuals. Assay used: immunoSEQ multiplex PCR; TCRdb lists only in-frame clones, some missing. Of around 2.3 million clones listed, about 94% are singletons. Sequenced material: naive CD4+ T cells sorted from blood. Described subset: CD45RA+ positively selected. These TCRs come from a man aged 18 to 30 in good health.

This clone has a single count. An end of the junction does not agree with germline; a read error may underlie this. The V gene is TRBV19, the J gene TRBJ1-3; D is perhaps TRBD1 (5 bases). The germline V gene has CDR1 LNHDA and CDR2 SQIVND (reference sequence). This CDR3 is 15 amino acids long. The CDR3 region has the DNA TGTGCCAGTAGTACCTTGGGGGAAGGGGCTAACACCATATGTTTT. This codes for CASSTLGEGANTICF.

This clone was recorded once. This chain links TRBV7-9 with TRBJ2-5; 8 bases line up with TRBD2. Germline lookup yields CDR1 SEHNR and CDR2 FQNEAQ (reference sequence). The length of the CDR3 is 16 residues. The V segment lost 3 bases and the J segment 0 bases; nucleotides outside the gene matches: 6. The CDR3 sequence is CASSLASGSNQETQYF. The CDR3 DNA reads as TGTGCCAGCAGCTTGGCTAGCGGGTCTAACCAAGAGACCCAGTACTTC.

The chain is built from TRBV14 and TRBJ1-6; possible D gene TRBD1, 6 bases. Between the trimmed V and J ends, which lost 0 bases and 7 bases, there was a span of 19 bases. The germline CDR1 and CDR2 sequences are SGHDN and FVKESK. This CDR3 is 18 amino acids long. In nucleotides, the CDR3 is TGTGCCAGCAGCCAAGATAGGCCTACGGGGGGCGCGAATTCACCCCTCCACTTT. Translating gives CASSQDRPTGGANSPLHF.

V and J are TRBV4-1 and TRBJ2-1; D assignment may be TRBD1 or TRBD2 (5 bases each). The germline V and J ends were trimmed by 4 bases and 4 bases, with 20 bases remaining between them. Germline V CDR1 and CDR2: MGHRA, YSYEKL. The CDR3 is 17 amino acids. The CDR3 spells CASSPAAGTAGYNEQFF. CDR3 DNA sequence: TGCGCCAGCAGCCCCGCCGCCGGGACGGCTGGATACAATGAGCAGTTCTTC.

The rearrangement links TRBV6-5 to TRBJ2-7; the match to TRBD2 covers 9 bases. This CDR3 is built from 15 residues. Germline V gene lookup returns CDR1 MNHEY and CDR2 SVGAGI. Germline trimming cut 8 bases from V and 4 bases from J; bases unmatched to any gene: 12. The CDR3 DNA reads TGTGCCAGCCATAGGGGGCTAGCGGGATTATACGAGCAGTACTTC. Protein product: CASHRGLAGLYEQYF.

The chain couples TRBV10-3 to TRBJ2-7; 8 bases are a match to TRBD1. The trim removed 6 bases at V and 5 bases at J, leaving 9 bases unmatched. Germline-derived CDR1 and CDR2 are ENHRY and SYGVKD. The CDR3 totals 14 residues. Written as DNA, the CDR3 is TGTGCCATCAGCGCAGGGGGCGGTAGGAACGAGCAGTACTTC. This sequence encodes CAISAGGGRNEQYF.

The CDR3, as DNA: TGTGCCAGCAGTGAACGGTTAGCTAGCACCGGGGAGCTGTTTTTT. It yields the protein CASSERLASTGELFF. The chain combines TRBV25-1 with TRBJ2-2; D gene uncertain. The V end lost 2 bases, the J end lost 4 bases, and 11 bases lay between the germline ends. The CDR3 has 15 amino acids. Germline V gene data show CDR1 as MGHDK and CDR2 as SYGVNS.

This chain joins TRBV9 and TRBJ1-1, with a possible D match to TRBD1 (5 bases). V was clipped by 0 bases and J by 5 bases, with 17 bases between them. This CDR3 is built from 16 residues. Germline assignment: CDR1 SGDLS and CDR2 YYNGEE. In DNA, the CDR3 is TGTGCCAGCAGCGTAGACAAGCAATACGGGGGAACTGAAGCTTTCTTT. This codes for CASSVDKQYGGTEAFF. The full variable domain, in which reference TRBV9 and TRBJ1-1 provide the parts outside the CDR3, is DSGVTQTPKHLITATGQRVTLRCSPRSGDLSVYWYQQSLDQGLQFLIQYYNGEERAKGNILERFSAQQFPDLHSELNLSSLELGDSALYFCASSVDKQYGGTEAFFGQGTRLTVV.

The chain recombines TRBV28 with TRBJ2-7; D gene unclear. The CDR3 runs to 15 residues. Looked up from germline, CDR1 is MDHEN and CDR2 is SYDVKM. Between the trimmed V and J ends, which lost 3 bases and 0 bases, there was a span of 12 bases. The CDR3 sequence: CASSFPSWSSYEQYF. The CDR3 DNA reads as TGTGCCAGCAGTTTCCCCTCTTGGAGCTCCTACGAGCAGTACTTC.

Points on this clone: A read error may account for a junction end that differs from germline. The chain recombines TRBV6-5 with TRBJ1-4; D perhaps matches TRBD1 (6 bases). The CDR3 covers 15 residues. Germline lookup yields CDR1 MNHEY and CDR2 SVGAGI. CDR3 amino acids: CASSYSTGRNERLFF. In nucleotides, the CDR3 is TGTGCCAGCAGTTACTCGACAGGCAGGAATGAAAGACTGTTTTTT.

The rearrangement links TRBV4-1 to TRBJ2-4; D gene uncertain. Trimming cost V 10 bases and J 6 bases, with 16 bases left between them. The CDR3 loop spans 13 amino acids. Germline CDR1 reads MGHRA; CDR2 reads YSYEKL. CDR3 DNA: TGCGCCACCGCGGCGGAAGACGGAAACATTCAGTACTTC. It specifies CATAAEDGNIQYF.

The V and J genes are TRBV27 and TRBJ2-3; 7 positions agree with TRBD2. J gave up 3 bases and V 6 bases, and 6 bases lay outside the gene matches. The length of the CDR3 is 14 residues. The germline V gene has CDR1 MNHEY and CDR2 SMNVEV (reference sequence). The CDR3 region is CASSLLATTDTQYF. The DNA for the CDR3 is TGTGCCAGCAGCCTACTAGCGACGACAGATACGCAGTATTTT.

This clone has a single count. The CDR3 region has the DNA TGTGCCAGCAGCCCCGACCGGAATTCACCCCTCCACTTT. This gives the protein CASSPDRNSPLHF. The chain recombines TRBV7-8 with TRBJ1-6; D is unclear. The V and J ends lost 5 bases and 7 bases respectively, with 9 bases between them. CDR1 is SGHVS and CDR2 is FQNEAQ in the germline V gene. The CDR3 runs 13 residues.

The genes are TRBV12-5 and TRBJ2-3; no firm D call. This CDR3 is built from 13 residues. The V and J ends lost 0 bases and 6 bases respectively, with 7 bases between them. CDR1 LGHNT and CDR2 FRNRAP come from the germline V gene. CDR3 DNA sequence: TGTGCTAGTGGTTTGGTATCGGACGATACGCAGTATTTT. This gives the protein CASGLVSDDTQYF.

As for this clone: Relative to the germline gene, one junction end is altered; a read error may explain this. The chain joins TRBV4-1 to TRBJ2-4, with 11 nucleotides matching TRBD1. CDR3 length: 13 amino acids. CDR1 is MGHRA, CDR2 YSYEKL, per germline. CDR3 residues: CASSQGAGDRGFF. For the CDR3, the DNA is TGCGCCAGCAGCCAAGGGGCCGGGGACAGGGGGTTTTTC.

This chain links TRBV27 with TRBJ2-1; D gene unclear. From germline, CDR1 is MNHEY and CDR2 SMNVEV (reference sequence). The CDR3 totals 13 residues. V was clipped by 1 base and J by 5 bases, with 6 bases between them. CDR3 in amino acids: CASSLFVNNEQFF. CDR3 nucleotides: TGTGCCAGCAGTTTATTTGTGAACAATGAGCAGTTCTTC.

The chain recombines TRBV30 with TRBJ2-3, with D perhaps being TRBD1 or TRBD2 (5 bases each). The V gene's germline CDR1 is GTSNPN and CDR2 SVGIG (reference sequence). CDR3 length: 11 amino acids. The CDR3 protein is CGGASTDTQYF. The CDR3 DNA is TGTGGAGGGGCTAGCACAGATACGCAGTATTTT.

The CDR3 DNA reads TGTGCCAGCAACAGACAGGGTGTCGATACGCAGTATTTT. Amino acid sequence: CASNRQGVDTQYF. V gene TRBV2 combines with J gene TRBJ2-3; 7 bases map to TRBD1. J lost 6 bases, V lost 7 bases, and 7 bases had no gene match. The CDR3 covers 13 residues. CDR1 SNHLY and CDR2 FYNNEI come from the germline V gene.

About this clone: Other DNA sequences in the same sample also yield this CDR3. The chain employs TRBV5-1 and TRBJ2-5; D is unclear. The germline V gene encodes CDR1 SGHRS and CDR2 YFSETQ. This CDR3 contains 14 residues. V lost 0 bases and J 0 bases, leaving 6 bases between the germline ends. CDR3 bases: TGCGCCAGCAGCTTGGGAGCGTACCAAGAGACCCAGTACTTC. Its translation: CASSLGAYQETQYF.

This clone was picked up a small number of times. Distinct nucleotide sequences in the sample also encode this CDR3. The chain has TRBV5-1 and TRBJ1-3; D remains unclear. The CDR3 length is 14 residues. Trimming cost V 0 bases and J 0 bases, with 4 bases left between them. Germline V gene sequence: CDR1 SGHRS, CDR2 YFSETQ. CDR3 bases: TGCGCCAGCAGCTTGGGAGGCTCTGGAAACACCATATATTTT. This sequence encodes CASSLGGSGNTIYF.

Of note for this clone: This sample also contains other DNA sequences that code for the same CDR3. The chain links TRBV30 to TRBJ1-2; D is uncertain. The CDR3 is 11 amino acids. Germline V gene sequence: CDR1 GTSNPN, CDR2 SVGIG (reference sequence). V was cut by 0 bases and J by 8 bases, with 7 bases left in between. CDR3 amino acids: CAWSVSGGYTF. The DNA of the CDR3 is TGTGCCTGGAGTGTAAGCGGGGGCTACACCTTC.

The chain joins TRBV7-2 to TRBJ2-3; a weak D match, TRBD1 (6 bases). Trimming pared 5 bases from V and 9 bases from J, leaving 21 bases between. The CDR3 contains 15 residues. Germline CDR1 SGHTA, CDR2 FQGNSA. CDR3 in amino acids: CASSPGTSGSLTQYF. The CDR3 DNA reads TGTGCCAGCAGCCCCGGGACATCGGGCTCGCTAACGCAGTATTTT.

The chain is built from TRBV6-5 and TRBJ1-1; 7 bases are a match to TRBD1. CDR1 is MNHEY and CDR2 is SVGAGI in the germline V gene. The trim removed 10 bases at V and 4 bases at J, leaving 9 bases unmatched. The CDR3 loop spans 13 amino acids. The CDR3 here is CATLRGPATEAFF. CDR3 in DNA: TGTGCCACTCTAAGGGGGCCGGCCACTGAAGCTTTCTTT.

The chain carries TRBV2 and TRBJ1-4, with D tentatively TRBD1 (5 bases). The CDR3 sequence is 15 residues long. The germline V gene has CDR1 SNHLY and CDR2 FYNNEI. The V and J ends lost 7 bases and 5 bases respectively, with 17 bases between them. This CDR3 reads CASTLRGGMNEKLFF. CDR3 sequence (DNA): TGTGCCAGCACCCTACGGGGGGGAATGAATGAAAAACTGTTTTTT.